This TCR beta chain emerged from a study of TIL therapy for anti-PD-1-resistant metastatic lung cancer. Study context: Median tumor PD-L1 proportion score was about 6%. Half of patients were current or former smokers.

Sequencing used immunoSEQ v3. The data were produced by immunoSEQ multiplex PCR, yet TCRdb's version contains in-frame clones alone and is incomplete. This sample yields approximately 92,000 clones, of which around 71% are seen a single time; about 10% belongs to the top ten. General study points: Compared with baseline intratumoral T cells, expanded TIL cultures were more clonal and less diverse (about 6% vs 30%). The cohort had more treatment-naive, never-smoker and oncogene-addicted patients than typical.

The CDR3 sequence is 12 residues long. The V gene lost 1 base and the J gene lost 5 bases, with 5 bases spanning the gap. Per the germline V gene, CDR1 is SGHDT and CDR2 is YYEEEE. The sample's time point: pre-treatment sample, taken before nivolumab and TIL therapy. Tumor tissue came from excised metastases, mostly pleural nodules or supraclavicular lymph nodes. On this clone: Its specificity is unknown.

This clonotype was sampled from a person aged 25-79 years with non-small cell lung cancer. This chain uses TRBV5-6 with TRBJ2-3; no clear D gene. The source was tumor tissue, collected at baseline. Here the CDR3 reads CASSLMGDTQYF. The DNA for the CDR3 is TGTGCCAGCAGCTTGATGGGAGATACGCAGTATTTT.